These 2 T cell receptor beta chains share one sample of origin, sequenced in a study of response to subunit inactivated influenza vaccine. TCRdb reprocessed the RT-PCR reads with MiXCR, giving one entry per CDR3 protein. Of 800,000 to 1,000,000 distinct CDR3 sequences detected, less than 25% appear once; the ten largest clones hold 10% to 13%. The specimen was PBMCs from blood, collected 5 days after vaccination. The source is a man aged 45-60 years who received an inactivated influenza vaccine.

This clonotype was recorded a few times. This chain uses TRBV12-3 or TRBV12-4 with TRBJ1-5, with unresolved D. The CDR3 contains 12 residues. V shed 3 bases and J shed 11 bases, with 11 bases lying between them. CDR3: CASSFRSSSQHF. CDR3 DNA sequence: TGTGCCAGCAGTTTTCGGTCCTCCTCCCAGCATTTT.

V is TRBV5-6 and J is TRBJ2-5, with 9 bases fitting TRBD1. The CDR3 has 15 amino acids. Per the germline V gene, CDR1 is SGHDT and CDR2 is YYEEEE. V dropped 0 bases and J dropped 3; count of bases not matched to a gene: 3. In DNA, the CDR3 is TGTGCCAGCAGCTTGGTGGGACAGGGAGAAGAGACCCAGTACTTC. This sequence encodes CASSLVGQGEETQYF.